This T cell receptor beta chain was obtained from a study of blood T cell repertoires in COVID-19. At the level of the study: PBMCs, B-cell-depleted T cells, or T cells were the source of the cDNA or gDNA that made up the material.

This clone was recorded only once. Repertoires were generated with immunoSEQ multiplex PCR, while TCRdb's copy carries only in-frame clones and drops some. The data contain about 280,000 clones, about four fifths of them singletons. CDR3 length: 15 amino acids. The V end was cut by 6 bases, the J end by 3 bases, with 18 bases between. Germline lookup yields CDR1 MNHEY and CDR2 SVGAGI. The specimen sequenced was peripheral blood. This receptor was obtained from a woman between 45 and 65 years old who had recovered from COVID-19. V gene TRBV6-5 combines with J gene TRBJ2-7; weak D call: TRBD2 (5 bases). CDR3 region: CASRVRPNGDYEQYF. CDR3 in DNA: TGTGCCAGCAGGGTTCGTCCCAACGGGGACTACGAGCAGTACTTC.